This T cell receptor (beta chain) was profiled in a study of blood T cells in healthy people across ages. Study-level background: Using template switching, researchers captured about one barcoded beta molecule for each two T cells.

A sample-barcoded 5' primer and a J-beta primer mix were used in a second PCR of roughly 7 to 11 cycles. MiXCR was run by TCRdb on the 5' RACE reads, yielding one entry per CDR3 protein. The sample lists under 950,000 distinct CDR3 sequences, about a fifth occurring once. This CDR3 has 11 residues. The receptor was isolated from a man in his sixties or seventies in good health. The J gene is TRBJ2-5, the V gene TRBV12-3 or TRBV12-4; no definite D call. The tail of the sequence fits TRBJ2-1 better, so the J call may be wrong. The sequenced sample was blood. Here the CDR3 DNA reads TGTGCCAGCAGTACGACATTCAGGCAGTTCTTC. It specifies CASSTTFRQFF.